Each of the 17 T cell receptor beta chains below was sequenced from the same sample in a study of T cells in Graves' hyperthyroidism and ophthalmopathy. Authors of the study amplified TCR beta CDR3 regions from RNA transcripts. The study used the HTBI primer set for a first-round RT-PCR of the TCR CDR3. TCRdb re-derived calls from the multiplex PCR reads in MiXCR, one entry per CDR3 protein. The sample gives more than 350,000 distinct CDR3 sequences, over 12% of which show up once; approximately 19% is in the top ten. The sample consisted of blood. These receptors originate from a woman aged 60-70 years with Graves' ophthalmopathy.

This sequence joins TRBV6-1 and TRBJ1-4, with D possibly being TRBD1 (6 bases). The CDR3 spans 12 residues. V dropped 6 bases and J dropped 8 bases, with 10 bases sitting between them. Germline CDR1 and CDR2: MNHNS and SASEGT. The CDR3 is CASSTGTEKLFF. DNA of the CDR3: TGTGCCAGCAGCACCGGGACAGAAAAACTGTTTTTT.

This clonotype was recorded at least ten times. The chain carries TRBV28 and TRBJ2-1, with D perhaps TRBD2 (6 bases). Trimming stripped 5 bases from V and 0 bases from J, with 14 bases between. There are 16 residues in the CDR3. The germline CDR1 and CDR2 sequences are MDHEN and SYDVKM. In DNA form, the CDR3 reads TGTGCCAGCAGTGCCTATAGCGGCAGCTCCTACAATGAGCAGTTCTTC. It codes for CASSAYSGSSYNEQFF.

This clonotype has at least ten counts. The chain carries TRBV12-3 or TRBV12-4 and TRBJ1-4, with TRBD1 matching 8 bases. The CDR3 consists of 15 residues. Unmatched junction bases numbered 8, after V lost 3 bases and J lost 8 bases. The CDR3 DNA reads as TGTGCCAGCAGTTTTGGGCAGGGGGCGGCGGAAAAACTGTTTTTT. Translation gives CASSFGQGAAEKLFF.

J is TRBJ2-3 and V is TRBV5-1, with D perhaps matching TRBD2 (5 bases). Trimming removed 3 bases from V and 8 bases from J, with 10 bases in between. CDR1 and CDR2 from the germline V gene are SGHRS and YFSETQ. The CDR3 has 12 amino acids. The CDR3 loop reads CASSSDYSTQYF. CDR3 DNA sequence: TGCGCCAGCAGCTCAGACTATTCTACGCAGTATTTT. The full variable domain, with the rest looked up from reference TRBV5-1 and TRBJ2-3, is KAGVTQTPRYLIKTRGQQVTLSCSPISGHRSVSWYQQTPGQGLQFLFEYFSETQRNKGNFPGRFSGRQFSNSRSEMNVSTLELGDSALYLCASSSDYSTQYFGPGTRLTVL.

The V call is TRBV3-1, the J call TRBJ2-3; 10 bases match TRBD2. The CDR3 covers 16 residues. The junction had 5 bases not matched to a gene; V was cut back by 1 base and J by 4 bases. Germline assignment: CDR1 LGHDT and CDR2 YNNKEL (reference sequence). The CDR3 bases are TGTGCCAGCAGCCAAGCCGGGACTAGCGAGGCAGATACGCAGTATTTT. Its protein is CASSQAGTSEADTQYF.

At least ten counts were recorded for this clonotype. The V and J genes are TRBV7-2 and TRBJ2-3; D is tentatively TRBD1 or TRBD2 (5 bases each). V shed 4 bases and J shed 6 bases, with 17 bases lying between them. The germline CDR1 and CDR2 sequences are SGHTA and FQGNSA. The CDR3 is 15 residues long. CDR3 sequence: CASSSRGPAVDTQYF. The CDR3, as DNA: TGTGCCAGCAGCTCCCGGGGCCCAGCGGTGGATACGCAGTATTTT.

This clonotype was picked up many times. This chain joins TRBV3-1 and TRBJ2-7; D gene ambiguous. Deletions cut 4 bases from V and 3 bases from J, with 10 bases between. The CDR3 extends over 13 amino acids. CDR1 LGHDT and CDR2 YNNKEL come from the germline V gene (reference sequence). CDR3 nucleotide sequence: TGTGCCAGCAGCCCCCATGGAAACTACGAGCAGTACTTC. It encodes CASSPHGNYEQYF.

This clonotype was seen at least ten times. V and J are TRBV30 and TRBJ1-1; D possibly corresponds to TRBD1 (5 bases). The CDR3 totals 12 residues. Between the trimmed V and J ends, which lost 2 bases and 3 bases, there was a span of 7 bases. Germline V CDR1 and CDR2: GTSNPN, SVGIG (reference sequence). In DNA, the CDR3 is TGTGCCTGGAGTAAGGGGTACACTGAAGCTTTCTTT. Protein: CAWSKGYTEAFF.

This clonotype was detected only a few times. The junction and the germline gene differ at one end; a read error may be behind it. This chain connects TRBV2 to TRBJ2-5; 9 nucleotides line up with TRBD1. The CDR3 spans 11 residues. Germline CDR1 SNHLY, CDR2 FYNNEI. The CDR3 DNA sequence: TGTGCCATCGAGGACAGGGGCTCGAAAAACTTC. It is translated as CAIEDRGSKNF.

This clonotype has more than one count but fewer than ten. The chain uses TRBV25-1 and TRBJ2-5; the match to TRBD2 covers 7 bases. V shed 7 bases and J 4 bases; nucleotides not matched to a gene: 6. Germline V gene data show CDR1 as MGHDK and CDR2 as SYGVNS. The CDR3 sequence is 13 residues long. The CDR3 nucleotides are TGTGCCAGCAACGGCGGGAGACTAGAGACCCAGTACTTC. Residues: CASNGGRLETQYF.

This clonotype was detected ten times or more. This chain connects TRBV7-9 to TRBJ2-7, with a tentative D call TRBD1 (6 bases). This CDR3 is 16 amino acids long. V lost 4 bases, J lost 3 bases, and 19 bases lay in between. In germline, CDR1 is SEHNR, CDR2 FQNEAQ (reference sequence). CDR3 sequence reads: CASSSTDRDTLYEQYF. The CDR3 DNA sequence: TGTGCCAGCAGCTCGACCGACCGGGACACCCTCTACGAGCAGTACTTC.

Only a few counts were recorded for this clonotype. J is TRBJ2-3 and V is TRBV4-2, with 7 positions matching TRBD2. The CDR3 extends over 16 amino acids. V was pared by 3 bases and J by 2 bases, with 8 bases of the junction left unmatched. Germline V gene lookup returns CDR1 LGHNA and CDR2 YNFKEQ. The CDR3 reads CASSHMASGNTDTQYF. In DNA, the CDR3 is TGTGCCAGCAGCCATATGGCTAGCGGAAACACAGATACGCAGTATTTT.

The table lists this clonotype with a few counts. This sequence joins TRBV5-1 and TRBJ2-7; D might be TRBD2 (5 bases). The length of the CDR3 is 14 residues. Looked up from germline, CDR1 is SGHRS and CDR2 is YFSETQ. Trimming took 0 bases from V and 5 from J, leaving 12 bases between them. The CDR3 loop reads CASSLGASLDEQYF. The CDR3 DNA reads TGCGCCAGCAGCTTGGGGGCTAGCCTCGACGAGCAGTACTTC. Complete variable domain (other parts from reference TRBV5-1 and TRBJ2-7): KAGVTQTPRYLIKTRGQQVTLSCSPISGHRSVSWYQQTPGQGLQFLFEYFSETQRNKGNFPGRFSGRQFSNSRSEMNVSTLELGDSALYLCASSLGASLDEQYFGPGTRLTVT.

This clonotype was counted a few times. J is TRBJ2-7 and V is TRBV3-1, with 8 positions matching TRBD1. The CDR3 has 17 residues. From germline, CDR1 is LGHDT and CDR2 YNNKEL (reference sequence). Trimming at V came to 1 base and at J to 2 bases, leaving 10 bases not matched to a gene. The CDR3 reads CASSQAVGRTGTYEQYF. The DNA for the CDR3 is TGTGCCAGCAGCCAAGCGGTGGGGAGGACAGGGACCTACGAGCAGTACTTC.

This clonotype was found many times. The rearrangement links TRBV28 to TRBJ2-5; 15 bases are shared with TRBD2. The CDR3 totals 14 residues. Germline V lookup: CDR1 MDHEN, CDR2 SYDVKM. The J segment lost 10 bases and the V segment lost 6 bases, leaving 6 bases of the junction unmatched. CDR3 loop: CASRRAGLAGGQYF. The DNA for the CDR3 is TGTGCCAGCAGGAGGGCGGGACTAGCGGGAGGCCAGTACTTC. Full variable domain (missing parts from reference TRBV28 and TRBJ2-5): DVKVTQSSRYLVKRTGEKVFLECVQDMDHENMFWYRQDPGLGLRLIYFSYDVKMKEKGDIPEGYSVSREKKERFSLILESASTNQTSMYLCASRRAGLAGGQYFGPGTRLLVL.

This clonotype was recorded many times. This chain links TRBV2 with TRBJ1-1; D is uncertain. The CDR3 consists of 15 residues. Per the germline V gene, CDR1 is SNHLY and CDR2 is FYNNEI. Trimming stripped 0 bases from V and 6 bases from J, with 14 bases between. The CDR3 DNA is TGTGCCAGCAGTGAAGCGGGCATGGGGTTGGCTGAAGCTTTCTTT. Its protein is CASSEAGMGLAEAFF.

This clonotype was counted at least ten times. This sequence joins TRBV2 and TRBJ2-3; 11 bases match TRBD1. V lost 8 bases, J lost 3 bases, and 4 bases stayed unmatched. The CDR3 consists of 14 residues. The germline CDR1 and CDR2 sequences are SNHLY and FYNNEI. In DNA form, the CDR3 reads TGTGCCAGCGGGACAGGGGGGTCGACAGATACGCAGTATTTT. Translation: CASGTGGSTDTQYF.